This is a list of T cell receptor beta chains from one sample in a study of cytomegalovirus exposure and HLA in healthy donors. Produced via immunoSEQ multiplex PCR; TCRdb's table is partial and in-frame only. This table holds 100,000 to 150,000 clones, 8% to 9.5% found once. Sequenced material: PBMCs. The receptors here all came from a middle-aged man in good health and CMV-seronegative. CDR3s include the opening cysteine and the closing phenylalanine or tryptophan. D genes are given only for firm matches. Clone size is stated in some rows and not others, as once, few, many or a class when expanded.

TRBJ2-1	TRBV9	TRBD1	few	TGTGCCAGCAGCGTGGACAGGGCCAATGAGCAGTTCTTC	CASSVDRANEQFF
TRBJ1-1	TRBV5-1	.	.	TGCGCCAGCAGCCTCACAGGGCAGGACACTGAAGCTTTCTTT	CASSLTGQDTEAFF
TRBJ2-2	TRBV5-1	.	few	TGCGCCAGCAGCCCGACAGACTCCTCCGGGGAGCTGTTTTTT	CASSPTDSSGELFF
TRBJ2-5	TRBV9	TRBD2	few	TGTGCCAGCAGCTCCCTAGCGGGGGGTGAGACCCAGTACTTC	CASSSLAGGETQYF
TRBJ2-7	TRBV5-5	TRBD2	.	TGTGCCAGCAGTTACCAGCGGGGTTCCTACGAGCAGTACTTC	CASSYQRGSYEQYF
TRBJ2-1	TRBV7-8	TRBD2	.	TGTGCCAGCAGCCGGACTAGCGGGGGGGATGAGCAGTTCTTC	CASSRTSGGDEQFF
TRBJ2-7	TRBV5-1	TRBD2	.	TGCGCCAGCAGCGGAACTAGCGGGAACTACGAGCAGTACTTC	CASSGTSGNYEQYF
TRBJ1-2	TRBV7-9	TRBD1	.	TGTGCCAGCAGCTTAGAAGGGGACAGGTCTCACTATGGCTACACCTTC	CASSLEGDRSHYGYTF
TRBJ2-5	TRBV5-1	TRBD2	few	TGCGCCAGCAGCTTCCTAGCGGGGGTCCAAGAGACCCAGTACTTC	CASSFLAGVQETQYF
TRBJ2-3	TRBV5-5	.	.	TGTGCCAGCAGCTTGACAAGATACGCCACAGATACGCAGTATTTT	CASSLTRYATDTQYF
TRBJ2-7	TRBV18	.	.	TGTGCCAGCTCACCACCGGCCGGGACCTACGAGCAGTACTTC	CASSPPAGTYEQYF
TRBJ2-7	TRBV4-1	.	few	TGCGCCGGCAGCCAAGATCCCACTCCGATCGAGCAGTACTTC	CAGSQDPTPIEQYF
TRBJ1-6	TRBV5-6	TRBD1	.	TGTGCCGGCAGCCGGGGACAGTATAATTCACCCCTCCACTTT	CAGSRGQYNSPLHF
TRBJ2-2	TRBV6-1	.	few	TGTGCCAGCAGTGAAGTATTCGGCGGATGGTTAGCGGATAACACCGGGGAGCTGTTTTTT	CASSEVFGGWLADNTGELFF
TRBJ1-1	TRBV19	.	few	TGTGCCAGTAAGCGGGCAGGGAACACTGAAGCTTTCTTT	CASKRAGNTEAFF
TRBJ2-3	TRBV5-4	.	.	TGTGCCAGCAGCTCACAGGGTCGGGCAGATACGCAGTATTTT	CASSSQGRADTQYF
TRBJ2-7	TRBV5-4	TRBD1	few	TGTGCCAGCAGCTTAGGGACAGGGATTGGTGAGCAGTACTTC	CASSLGTGIGEQYF
TRBJ1-1	TRBV30	TRBD1	.	TGTGCCTGGAGTACCAGGGGGCGGGCTGAAGCTTTCTTT	CAWSTRGRAEAFF
TRBJ1-1	TRBV11-3	TRBD1	.	TGTGCCAGCAGCTACAGGGGGGATGACACTGAAGCTTTCTTT	CASSYRGDDTEAFF
TRBJ2-5	TRBV4-3	.	.	TGCGCCAGCAGCCAAGACACAGGGAAAGAGACCCAGTACTTC	CASSQDTGKETQYF
TRBJ1-3	TRBV5-1	.	few	TGCGCCAGCAGCTTGACAGTCTCTGGAAACACCATATATTTT	CASSLTVSGNTIYF
TRBJ2-1	TRBV5-1	TRBD1	.	TGCGCCAGCAGCCCGACAGGGAGCTACAATGAGCAGTTCTTC	CASSPTGSYNEQFF
TRBJ2-2	TRBV9	.	.	TGTGCCAGCAGCGTAGATGGCGGGGACACCGGGGAGCTGTTTTTT	CASSVDGGDTGELFF
TRBJ2-7	TRBV4-1	TRBD1	.	TGCGCCAGCAGCCACCACACAGGGGGCGCGATCTACGAGCAGTACTTC	CASSHHTGGAIYEQYF
TRBJ2-2	TRBV6-1	.	few	TGTGCCAGCAGTGACTACACCGGGGAGCTGTTTTTT	CASSDYTGELFF
TRBJ2-3	TRBV6-5	.	.	TGTGCCAGCAGGAACACCGTAAGCACAGATACGCAGTATTTT	CASRNTVSTDTQYF
TRBJ1-3	TRBV6-1	TRBD1	.	TGTGCCAGCAGTGAGGGCAGGGGGCTTGGAAACACCATATATTTT	CASSEGRGLGNTIYF
TRBJ2-3	TRBV7-3	.	.	TGTGCCAGCAGCCCCCAGTCTGGTTTACCGCAGTATTTT	CASSPQSGLPQYF
TRBJ1-4	TRBV12-5	.	few	TGTGCTAGTGGTGCATCTATAGATAATGAAAAACTGTTTTTT	CASGASIDNEKLFF
TRBJ2-5	TRBV10-1	.	.	TGCGCCAGCAGCAGGGAGGCCCAGTACTTC	CASSREAQYF
TRBJ2-1	TRBV5-1	.	few	TGCGCCAGCAGCTTGTCCGGGGGAGTCAATGAGCAGTTCTTC	CASSLSGGVNEQFF
TRBJ2-2	TRBV27	.	.	TGTCGGAGGGCTAGGGACACCGGGGAGCTGTTTTTT	CRRARDTGELFF
TRBJ2-1	TRBV9	TRBD2	.	TGTGCCAGCAGCGTAGGTGGGCGGGGGGGCGTAAATGAGCAGTTCTTC	CASSVGGRGGVNEQFF
TRBJ1-6	TRBV5-4	.	few	TGTGCCAGCAGCTTCCCTGATTCACCCCTCCACTTT	CASSFPDSPLHF
TRBJ1-1	TRBV6-1	.	few	TGTGCCAGCAGTCGGGGGGCCAAGAACACTGAAGCTTTCTTT	CASSRGAKNTEAFF
TRBJ1-1	TRBV6-1	.	.	TGTGCCAGCAGTGAAGCGCCCCTGGGACAAAGAAACACTGAAGCTTTCTTT	CASSEAPLGQRNTEAFF
TRBJ2-2	TRBV4-1	.	.	TGCGCCAGCAGCCTCCGAGGCGGGGGCGACACCGGGGAGCTGTTTTTT	CASSLRGGGDTGELFF
TRBJ1-5	TRBV15	.	.	TGTGCCACCAGCAGAGGGGGTAGGGGGGGCAATCAGCACCAGCATTTT	CATSRGGRGGNQHQHF
TRBJ2-7	TRBV7-8	.	few	TGTGCCAGCAGCTTAGGGGGGGATTCCTACGAGCAGTACTTC	CASSLGGDSYEQYF
TRBJ1-1	TRBV29-1	.	few	TGCAGCGTCCAGGACAGCCCGGACACTGAAGCTTTCTTT	CSVQDSPDTEAFF
TRBJ2-7	TRBV6-1	.	.	TGTGCCGTATCCCGACAGAAATCTTTCTACGAGCAGTACTTC	CAVSRQKSFYEQYF
TRBJ2-1	TRBV11-3	TRBD2	.	TGTGCCAGCAGCTTAGTTGCGGGGGTCAACAATGAGCAGTTCTTC	CASSLVAGVNNEQFF
TRBJ1-2	TRBV9	TRBD1	few	TGTGCCAGCAGCGTAGCTACAGGGGCGCCTAACTATGGCTACACCTTC	CASSVATGAPNYGYTF
TRBJ1-4	TRBV6-5	.	few	TGTGCCAGCAGTTACGGGGGGGGTGAAAAACTGTTTTTT	CASSYGGGEKLFF
TRBJ1-2	TRBV12-5	.	.	TGTGCTAGTAGTTTGGGCCAGGGGTATGGCTACACCTTC	CASSLGQGYGYTF
TRBJ2-1	TRBV2	TRBD2	.	TGTGCCAGCAGTGGGACTAGCAGCAATGAGCAGTTCTTC	CASSGTSSNEQFF
TRBJ1-2	TRBV9	.	few	TGTGCCAGCAGCGTAGCGAACAGCGGGGGCTACACCTTC	CASSVANSGGYTF
TRBJ2-7	TRBV10-1	TRBD1	few	TGCGCCAGCAGTGAGTCAAGAACAGGGGTTGAGCAGTACTTC	CASSESRTGVEQYF
TRBJ1-3	TRBV5-6	TRBD1	few	TGTGCCAGCAGCCTACAGGGGAGTGGAAACACCATATATTTT	CASSLQGSGNTIYF
TRBJ1-2	TRBV9	.	few	TGTGCCAGCAGCGCAGGGTTAGGCTACACCTTC	CASSAGLGYTF
TRBJ2-5	TRBV9	.	few	TGTGCCAGCAGCGTAGGGATGGGGGCACGATTGGAGACCCAGTACTTC	CASSVGMGARLETQYF
TRBJ2-1	TRBV6-1	TRBD2	few	TGTGCCAGCAGCCACGGGGGGGGGCAGTTCTTC	CASSHGGGQFF
TRBJ2-3	TRBV27	TRBD2	.	TGTGCCAGCGCCGGGGAGGTAGCGGGGAGCTTCACAGATACGCAGTATTTT	CASAGEVAGSFTDTQYF
TRBJ1-1	TRBV9	TRBD1	few	TGTGCCAGCAGCCACAGGGGGACTCGGTGGAACACTGAAGCTTTCTTT	CASSHRGTRWNTEAFF
TRBJ1-6	TRBV19	.	.	TGTGCCAGTAGTTTCTCTTCCTATAATTCACCCCTCCACTTT	CASSFSSYNSPLHF
TRBJ2-7	TRBV6-1	.	few	TGTGCCAGCTCAAGGGACTTCACCGCCCCGGGAGAGCAGTACTTC	CASSRDFTAPGEQYF
TRBJ2-2	TRBV30	.	.	TGTGCCTGGAGTGCGGGAACCGGGGAGCTGTTTTTT	CAWSAGTGELFF